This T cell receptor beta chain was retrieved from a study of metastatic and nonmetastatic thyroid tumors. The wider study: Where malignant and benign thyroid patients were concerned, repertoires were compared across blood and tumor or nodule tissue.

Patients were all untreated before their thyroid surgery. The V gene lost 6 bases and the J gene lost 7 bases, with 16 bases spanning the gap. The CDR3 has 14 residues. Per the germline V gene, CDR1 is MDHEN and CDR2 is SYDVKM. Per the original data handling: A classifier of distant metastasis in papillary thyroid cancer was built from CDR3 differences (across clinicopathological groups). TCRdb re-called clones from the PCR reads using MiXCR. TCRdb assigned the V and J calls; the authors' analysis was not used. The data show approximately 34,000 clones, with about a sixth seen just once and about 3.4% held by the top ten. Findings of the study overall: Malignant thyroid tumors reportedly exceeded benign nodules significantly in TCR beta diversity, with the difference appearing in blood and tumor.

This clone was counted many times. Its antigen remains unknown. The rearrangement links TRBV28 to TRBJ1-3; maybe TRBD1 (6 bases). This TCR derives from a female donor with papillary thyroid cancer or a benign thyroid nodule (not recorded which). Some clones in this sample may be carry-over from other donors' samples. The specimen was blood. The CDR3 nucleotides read TGTGCCAGCAGGGGGGACACACGGAGGAACACCATATATTTT. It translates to CASRGDTRRNTIYF.